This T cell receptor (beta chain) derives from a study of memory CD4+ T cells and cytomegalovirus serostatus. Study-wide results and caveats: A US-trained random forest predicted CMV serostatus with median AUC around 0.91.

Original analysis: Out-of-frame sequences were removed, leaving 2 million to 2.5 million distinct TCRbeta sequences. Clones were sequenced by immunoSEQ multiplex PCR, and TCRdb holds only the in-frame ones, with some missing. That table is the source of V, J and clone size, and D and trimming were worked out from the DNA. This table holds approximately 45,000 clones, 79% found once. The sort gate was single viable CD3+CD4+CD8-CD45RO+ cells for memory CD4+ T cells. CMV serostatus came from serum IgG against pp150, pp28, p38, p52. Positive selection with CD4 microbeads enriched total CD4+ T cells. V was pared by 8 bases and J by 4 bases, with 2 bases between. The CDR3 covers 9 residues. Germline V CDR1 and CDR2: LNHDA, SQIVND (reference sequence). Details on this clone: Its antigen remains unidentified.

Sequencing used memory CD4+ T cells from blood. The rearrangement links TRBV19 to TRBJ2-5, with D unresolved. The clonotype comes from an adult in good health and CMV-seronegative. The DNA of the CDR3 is TGTGCCAGTCTAGAGACCCAGTACTTC. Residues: CASLETQYF.